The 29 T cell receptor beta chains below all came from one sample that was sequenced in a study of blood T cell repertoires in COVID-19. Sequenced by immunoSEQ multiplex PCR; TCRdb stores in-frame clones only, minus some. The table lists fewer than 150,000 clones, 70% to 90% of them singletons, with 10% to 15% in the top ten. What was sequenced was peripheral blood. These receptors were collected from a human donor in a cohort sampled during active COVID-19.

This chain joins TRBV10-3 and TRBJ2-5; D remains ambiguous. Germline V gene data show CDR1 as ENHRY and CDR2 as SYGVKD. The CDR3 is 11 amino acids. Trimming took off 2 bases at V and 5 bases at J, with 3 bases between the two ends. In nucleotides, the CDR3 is TGTGCCATCAGTGAGCGGGAGACCCAGTACTTC. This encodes CAISERETQYF.

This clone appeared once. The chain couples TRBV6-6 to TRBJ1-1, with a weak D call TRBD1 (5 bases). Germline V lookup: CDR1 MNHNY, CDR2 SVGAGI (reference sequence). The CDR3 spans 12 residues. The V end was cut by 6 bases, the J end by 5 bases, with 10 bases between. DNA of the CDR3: TGTGCCAGCAGGCAGCAGGGAACTGAAGCTTTCTTT. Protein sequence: CASRQQGTEAFF.

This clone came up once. The DNA for the CDR3 is TGTGCCAGCAGCGAACTAGGAAGCACAGATACGCAGTATTTT. Translated, it gives CASSELGSTDTQYF. The rearrangement uses TRBV2 and TRBJ2-3; TRBD2 might be the D (5 bases). Trimming removed 6 bases at V and 0 bases at J, with 10 bases between. CDR1 is SNHLY and CDR2 is FYNNEI in the germline V gene. The CDR3 contains 14 residues.

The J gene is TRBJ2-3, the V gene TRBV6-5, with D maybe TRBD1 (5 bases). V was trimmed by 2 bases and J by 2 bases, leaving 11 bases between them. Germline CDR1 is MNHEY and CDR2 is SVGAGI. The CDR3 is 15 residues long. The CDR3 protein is CASSYGAAFTDTQYF. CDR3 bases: TGTGCCAGCAGTTACGGGGCAGCCTTCACAGATACGCAGTATTTT.

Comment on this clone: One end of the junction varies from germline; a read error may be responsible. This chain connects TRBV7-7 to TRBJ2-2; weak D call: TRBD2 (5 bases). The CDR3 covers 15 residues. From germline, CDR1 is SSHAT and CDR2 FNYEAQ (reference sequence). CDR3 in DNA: TGTGCTAGCAGCTCCGCCGGGGTGAACACCGGGGAGCTGTTTTTT. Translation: CASSSAGVNTGELFF.

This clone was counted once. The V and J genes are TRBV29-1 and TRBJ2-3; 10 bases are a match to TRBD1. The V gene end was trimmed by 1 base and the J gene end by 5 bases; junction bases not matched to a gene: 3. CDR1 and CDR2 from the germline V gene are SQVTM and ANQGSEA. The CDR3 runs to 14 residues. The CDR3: CSVEGQGAEDTQYF. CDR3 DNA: TGCAGCGTTGAAGGACAGGGGGCTGAAGATACGCAGTATTTT.

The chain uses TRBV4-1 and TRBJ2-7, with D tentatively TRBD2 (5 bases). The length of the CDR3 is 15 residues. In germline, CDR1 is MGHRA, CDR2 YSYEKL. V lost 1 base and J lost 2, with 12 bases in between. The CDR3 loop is CASSQVTGFTYEQYF. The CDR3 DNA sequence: TGCGCCAGCAGCCAAGTGACGGGGTTCACCTACGAGCAGTACTTC.

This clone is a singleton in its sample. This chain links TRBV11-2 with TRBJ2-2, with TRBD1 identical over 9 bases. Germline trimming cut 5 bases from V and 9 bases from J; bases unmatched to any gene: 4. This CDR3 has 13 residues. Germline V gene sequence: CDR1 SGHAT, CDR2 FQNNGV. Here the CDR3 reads CASSQQGARELFF. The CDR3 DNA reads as TGTGCCAGCAGCCAACAGGGGGCCAGGGAGCTGTTTTTT.

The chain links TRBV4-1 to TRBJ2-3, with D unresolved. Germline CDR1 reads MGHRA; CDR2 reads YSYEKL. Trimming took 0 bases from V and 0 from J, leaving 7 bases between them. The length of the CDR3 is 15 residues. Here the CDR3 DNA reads TGCGCCAGCAGCCAAGATCCGGGTAGCACAGATACGCAGTATTTT. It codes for CASSQDPGSTDTQYF.

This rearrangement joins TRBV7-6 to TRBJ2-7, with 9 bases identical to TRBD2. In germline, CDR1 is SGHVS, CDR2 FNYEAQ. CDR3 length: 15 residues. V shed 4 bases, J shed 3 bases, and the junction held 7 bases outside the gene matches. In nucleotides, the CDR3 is TGTGCCAGCAGCTCCCATGGGCGGGGGGGCTACGAGCAGTACTTC. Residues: CASSSHGRGGYEQYF.

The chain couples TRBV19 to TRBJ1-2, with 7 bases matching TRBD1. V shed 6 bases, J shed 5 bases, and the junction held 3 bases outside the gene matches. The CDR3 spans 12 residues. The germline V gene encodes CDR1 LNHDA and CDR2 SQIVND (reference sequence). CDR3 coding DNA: TGTGCCAGTAGCCGACAGGGTTATGGCTACACCTTC. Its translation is CASSRQGYGYTF.

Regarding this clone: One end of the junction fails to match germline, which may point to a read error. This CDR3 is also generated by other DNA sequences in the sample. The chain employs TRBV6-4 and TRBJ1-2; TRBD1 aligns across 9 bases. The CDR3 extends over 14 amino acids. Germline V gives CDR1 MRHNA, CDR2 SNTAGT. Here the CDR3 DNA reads TGCGCCAGCAGTGATCCGGACAGGGGTGATGGCTACACCTTC. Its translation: CASSDPDRGDGYTF.

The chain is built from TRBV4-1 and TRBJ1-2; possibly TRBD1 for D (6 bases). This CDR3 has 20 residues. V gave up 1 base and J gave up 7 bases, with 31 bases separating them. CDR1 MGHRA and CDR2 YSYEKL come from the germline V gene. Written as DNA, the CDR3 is TGCGCCAGCAGCCAAGGAGCAGGGAACAGGGCCCTTCTACAATCGATTGGCTACACCTTC. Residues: CASSQGAGNRALLQSIGYTF.

Here the CDR3 reads CASSLTGTTEAFF. Written as DNA, the CDR3 is TGTGCCAGCAGCTTAACAGGGACCACTGAAGCTTTCTTT. The chain has TRBV7-9 and TRBJ1-1; weak D call: TRBD1 (6 bases). This CDR3 is 13 amino acids long. Per the germline V gene, CDR1 is SEHNR and CDR2 is FQNEAQ (reference sequence). Trimming shortened V by 2 bases and J by 4 bases, and 8 bases separated the two germline ends.

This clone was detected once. The DNA for the CDR3 is TGTGCCAGCACAGTCCCCGGGACAGTCTATGGCTACACCTTC. Its translation: CASTVPGTVYGYTF. The chain uses TRBV6-5 and TRBJ1-2; 7 bases are shared with TRBD1. Trimming took 7 bases from V and 4 from J; bases not matched to a gene: 9. Germline loops: CDR1 MNHEY, CDR2 SVGAGI. CDR3 length equals 14 residues.

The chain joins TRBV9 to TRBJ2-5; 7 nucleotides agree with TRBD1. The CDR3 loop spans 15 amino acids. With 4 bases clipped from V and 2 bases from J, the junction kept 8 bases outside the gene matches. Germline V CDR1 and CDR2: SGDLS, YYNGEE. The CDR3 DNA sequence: TGTGCCAGCAGCCCTAACACAGGGGTACAAGAGACCCAGTACTTC. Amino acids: CASSPNTGVQETQYF.

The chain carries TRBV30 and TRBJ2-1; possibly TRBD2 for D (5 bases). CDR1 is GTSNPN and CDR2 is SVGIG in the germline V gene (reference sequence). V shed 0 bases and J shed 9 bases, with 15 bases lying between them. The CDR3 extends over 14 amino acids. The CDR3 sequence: CAWSVSGGLSEQFF. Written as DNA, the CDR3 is TGTGCCTGGAGTGTTTCTGGCGGGTTGAGTGAGCAGTTCTTC.

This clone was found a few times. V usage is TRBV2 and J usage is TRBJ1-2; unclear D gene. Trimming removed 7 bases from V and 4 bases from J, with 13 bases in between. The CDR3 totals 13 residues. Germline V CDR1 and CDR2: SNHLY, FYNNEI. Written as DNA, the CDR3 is TGTGCCAGCACCCAGGACCTAGCCTATGGCTACACCTTC. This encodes CASTQDLAYGYTF.

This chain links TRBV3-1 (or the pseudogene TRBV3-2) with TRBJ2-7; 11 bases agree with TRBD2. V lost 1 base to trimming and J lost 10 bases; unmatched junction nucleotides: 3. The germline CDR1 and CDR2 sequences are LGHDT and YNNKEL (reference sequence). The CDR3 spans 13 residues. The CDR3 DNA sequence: TGTGCCAGCAGCCAAGGACTAGCGGGGTATCAGTACTTC. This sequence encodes CASSQGLAGYQYF.

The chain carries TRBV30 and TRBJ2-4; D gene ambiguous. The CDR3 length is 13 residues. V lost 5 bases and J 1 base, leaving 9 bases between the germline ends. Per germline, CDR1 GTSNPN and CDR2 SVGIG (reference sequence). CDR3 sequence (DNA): TGTGCCTGGGGAATGGGCGCCAAAAACATTCAGTACTTC. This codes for CAWGMGAKNIQYF.

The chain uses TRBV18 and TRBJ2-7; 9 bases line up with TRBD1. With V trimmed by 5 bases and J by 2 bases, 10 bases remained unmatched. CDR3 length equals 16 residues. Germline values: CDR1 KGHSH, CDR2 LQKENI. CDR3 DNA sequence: TGTGCCAGCTCATCTGCCGGGACAGGGCTTGCCTACGAGCAGTACTTC. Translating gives CASSSAGTGLAYEQYF.

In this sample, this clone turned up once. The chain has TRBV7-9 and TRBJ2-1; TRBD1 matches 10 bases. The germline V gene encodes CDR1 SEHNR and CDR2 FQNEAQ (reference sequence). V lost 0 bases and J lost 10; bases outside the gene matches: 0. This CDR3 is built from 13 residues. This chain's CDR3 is CASSLAGQGEQFF. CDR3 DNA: TGTGCCAGCAGCTTAGCGGGACAGGGGGAGCAGTTCTTC.

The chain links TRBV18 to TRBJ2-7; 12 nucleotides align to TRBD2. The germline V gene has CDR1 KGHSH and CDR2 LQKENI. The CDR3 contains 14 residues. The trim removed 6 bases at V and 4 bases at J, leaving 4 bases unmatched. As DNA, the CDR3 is TGTGCCAGCTCTCCGGGACTAGCGGGTTACGAGCAGTACTTC. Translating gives CASSPGLAGYEQYF.

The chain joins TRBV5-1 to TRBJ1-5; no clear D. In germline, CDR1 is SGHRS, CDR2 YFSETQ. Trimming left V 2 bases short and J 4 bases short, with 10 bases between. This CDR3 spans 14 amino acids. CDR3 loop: CASSLDGPNQPQHF. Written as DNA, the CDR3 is TGCGCCAGCAGCTTAGATGGGCCTAATCAGCCCCAGCATTTT.

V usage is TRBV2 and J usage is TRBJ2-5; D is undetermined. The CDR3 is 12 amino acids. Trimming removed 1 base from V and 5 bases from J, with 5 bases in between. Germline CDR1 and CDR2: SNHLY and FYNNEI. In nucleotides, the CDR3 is TGTGCCAGCAGTGAAGTGCGGGAGACCCAGTACTTC. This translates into CASSEVRETQYF.

In nucleotides, the CDR3 is TGTGCCAGCAGTTTAGGGACAGGGGGCGGCTACACCTTC. Its protein is CASSLGTGGGYTF. The chain employs TRBV12-3 or TRBV12-4 and TRBJ1-2; TRBD1 aligns across 11 bases. The CDR3 is made up of 13 amino acids. Trimming cost V 1 base and J 8 bases; bases outside gene matches: 0.

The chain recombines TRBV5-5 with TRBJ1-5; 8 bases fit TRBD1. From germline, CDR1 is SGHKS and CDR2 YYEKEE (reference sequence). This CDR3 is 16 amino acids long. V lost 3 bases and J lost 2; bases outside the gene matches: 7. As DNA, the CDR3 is TGTGCCAGCAGCTATACAGGGGGGCACGGCAATCAGCCCCAGCATTTT. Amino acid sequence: CASSYTGGHGNQPQHF.

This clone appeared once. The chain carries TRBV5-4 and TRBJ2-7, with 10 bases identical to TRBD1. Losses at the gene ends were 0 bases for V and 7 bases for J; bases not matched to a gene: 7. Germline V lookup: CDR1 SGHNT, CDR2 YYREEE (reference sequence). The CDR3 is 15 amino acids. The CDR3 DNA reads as TGTGCCAGCAGCTTGGCAAGACAGGGGGCGAGGGAGCAGTACTTC. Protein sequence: CASSLARQGAREQYF. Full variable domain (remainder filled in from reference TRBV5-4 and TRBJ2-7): ETGVTQSPTHLIKTRGQQVTLRCSSQSGHNTVSWYQQALGQGPQFIFQYYREEENGRGNFPPRFSGLQFPNYSSELNVNALELDDSALYLCASSLARQGAREQYFGPGTRLTVT.

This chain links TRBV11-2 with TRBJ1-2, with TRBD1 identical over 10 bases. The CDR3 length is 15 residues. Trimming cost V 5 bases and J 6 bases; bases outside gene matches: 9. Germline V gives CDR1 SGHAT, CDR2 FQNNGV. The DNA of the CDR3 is TGTGCCAGCAGCCCCCGGGACAGGGGAGGTCATGGCTACACCTTC. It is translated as CASSPRDRGGHGYTF.